This T cell receptor (beta chain) stems from a study of cytomegalovirus exposure and HLA in healthy donors. Study overall: The approximately 110 validation repertoires, a later analysis reported, used the same platform as the 666 first-cohort repertoires.

Only in-frame clones appear in the TCRdb table, and some are missing; sequencing was by immunoSEQ multiplex PCR. Of 150,000 to 200,000 clones in the sample, more than 80% were seen once. Note on this clone: The target antigen is unknown.

The study's findings and limits: A later analysis found first-cohort TCR clusters tended to co-occur in the roughly 120 validation repertoires. Overall, about 160 TCR beta chains were annotated as cytomegalovirus-associated.

Donors were drawn from the roughly 120-subject validation cohort, separate from the approximately 670-subject first cohort. This CDR3 has 18 amino acids. The V and J ends lost 1 base and 4 bases, in that order; junction bases with no gene match: 10. Germline V lookup: CDR1 MGHRA, CDR2 YSYEKL. The rearrangement links TRBV4-1 to TRBJ1-1; 12 bases are shared with TRBD1. This sequence was found in a man aged 18 to 29 in good health and CMV-seropositive. Specimen: PBMCs. DNA of the CDR3: TGCGCCAGCAGCCAAGCGGGTGGGACAGGGGGCTGGGTCACTGAAGCTTTCTTT. This translates into CASSQAGGTGGWVTEAFF.